Each of the 20 T cell receptor beta chains below was sequenced from the same sample in a study of blood T cells in healthy people across ages. Combining a sample-barcoded 5' primer with a J-beta primer mix, a second PCR ran for roughly 7 to 12 cycles. TCRdb re-called the 5' RACE reads through MiXCR, storing one row per CDR3 protein. The sample has 1.2 million to 1.5 million distinct CDR3 sequences, 40% to 50% seen once. Sequenced: blood. The receptors come from a woman between 18 and 30 years old in good health.

V and J are TRBV6-5 and TRBJ2-7; D not resolved. Germline V CDR1 and CDR2: MNHEY, SVGAGI. The CDR3 is 13 residues long. Trimming removed 6 bases from V and 3 bases from J, with 12 bases in between. CDR3 sequence reads: CASSPLKDYEQYF. The CDR3 DNA follows: TGTGCCAGCAGCCCATTGAAGGACTACGAGCAGTACTTC.

This chain connects TRBV6-2 or TRBV6-3 to TRBJ1-4; 7 bases match TRBD1. Germline trimming cut 4 bases from V and 8 bases from J; bases unmatched to any gene: 13. Germline V gene sequence: CDR1 MNHEY, CDR2 SVGEGT. The CDR3 loop spans 16 amino acids. CDR3 sequence: CASSSDHRGRSEKLFF. In DNA form, the CDR3 reads TGTGCCAGCAGTTCGGATCACAGGGGAAGAAGCGAAAAACTGTTTTTT.

This clonotype was seen many times. V gene TRBV29-1 combines with J gene TRBJ1-2; D is possibly TRBD1 (6 bases). From germline, CDR1 is SQVTM and CDR2 ANQGSEA. Trimming left V 7 bases short and J 2 bases short, with 8 bases between. The CDR3 sequence is 11 residues long. CDR3 in amino acids: CSGGQNYGYTF. As DNA, the CDR3 is TGCAGCGGGGGGCAAAACTATGGCTACACCTTC.

A few counts support this clonotype. V is TRBV4-2 and J is TRBJ2-7; TRBD2 matches 9 bases. With V trimmed by 0 bases and J by 6 bases, 6 bases remained unmatched. CDR1 LGHNA and CDR2 YNFKEQ come from the germline V gene. The CDR3 is 15 residues long. Here the CDR3 reads CASSQDNAGGPEQYF. The DNA of the CDR3 is TGTGCCAGCAGCCAAGATAATGCGGGAGGGCCCGAGCAGTACTTC.

This chain connects TRBV27 to TRBJ2-7, with 13 bases lining up with TRBD2. There are 16 residues in the CDR3. Germline assignment: CDR1 MNHEY and CDR2 SMNVEV (reference sequence). V shed 5 bases, J shed 3 bases, and the junction held 7 bases outside the gene matches. Written as DNA, the CDR3 is TGTGCCAGCAGTGCCTCCGGGACTAGCGGGATCTACGAGCAGTACTTC. Translating gives CASSASGTSGIYEQYF.

Only a few counts were recorded for this clonotype. This chain uses TRBV29-1 with TRBJ2-3; 7 nucleotides agree with TRBD2. V lost 7 bases to trimming and J lost 4 bases; unmatched junction nucleotides: 8. CDR3 length: 13 amino acids. The germline gives CDR1 SQVTM, CDR2 ANQGSEA. The CDR3 loop is CSAQGLVPDTQYF. The CDR3 DNA reads as TGCAGCGCCCAAGGACTAGTTCCAGATACGCAGTATTTT.

V is TRBV5-1 and J is TRBJ2-1, with TRBD2 identical over 9 bases. CDR3 length: 16 amino acids. Losses at the gene ends were 5 bases for V and 5 bases for J; bases not matched to a gene: 11. Germline lookup yields CDR1 SGHRS and CDR2 YFSETQ. CDR3 sequence reads: CASSPPTSGPNNEQFF. CDR3 sequence (DNA): TGCGCCAGCAGTCCTCCGACTAGCGGCCCGAACAATGAGCAGTTCTTC. Looking up the rest from reference TRBV5-1 and TRBJ2-1 gives the full variable domain: KAGVTQTPRYLIKTRGQQVTLSCSPISGHRSVSWYQQTPGQGLQFLFEYFSETQRNKGNFPGRFSGRQFSNSRSEMNVSTLELGDSALYLCASSPPTSGPNNEQFFGPGTRLTVL.

The chain has TRBV18 and TRBJ1-3; 8 nucleotides match TRBD1. CDR3 length: 14 residues. J lost 11 bases, V lost 5 bases, and 11 bases had no gene match. Per the germline V gene, CDR1 is KGHSH and CDR2 is LQKENI. The CDR3 DNA is TGTGCCAGCTCATCGGGACAGGTCGAAGTGTCCATATATTTT. This sequence encodes CASSSGQVEVSIYF.

The chain's CDR3 is CASSLALSLAGVNEQFF. Here the CDR3 DNA reads TGTGCCAGCAGCTTAGCGCTTAGTCTAGCGGGGGTCAATGAGCAGTTCTTC. The V call is TRBV7-2, the J call TRBJ2-1; 10 nucleotides align to TRBD2. This CDR3 region has 17 residues. J lost 6 bases, V lost 0 bases, and 8 bases had no gene match. Looked up from germline, CDR1 is SGHTA and CDR2 is FQGNSA.

In this sample, this clonotype turned up a few times. The chain recombines TRBV7-2 with TRBJ2-7; D remains ambiguous. The CDR3 is made up of 18 amino acids. Germline V gene lookup returns CDR1 SGHTA and CDR2 FQGNSA. Trimming stripped 3 bases from V and 1 base from J, with 22 bases between. The CDR3 reads CASSFRIGFGSLSYEQYF. As DNA, the CDR3 is TGTGCCAGCAGCTTTCGGATTGGGTTTGGCTCACTATCCTACGAGCAGTACTTC. Complete variable domain (other parts from reference TRBV7-2 and TRBJ2-7): GAGVSQSPSNKVTEKGKDVELRCDPISGHTALYWYRQSLGQGLEFLIYFQGNSAPDKSGLPSDRFSAERTGGSVSTLTIQRTQQEDSAVYLCASSFRIGFGSLSYEQYFGPGTRLTVT.

The V gene is TRBV6-5, the J gene TRBJ2-7, with TRBD2 matching 7 bases. The V and J ends lost 4 bases and 5 bases, in that order; junction bases with no gene match: 11. CDR3 length equals 15 residues. Germline V gene lookup returns CDR1 MNHEY and CDR2 SVGAGI. The CDR3, as DNA: TGTGCCAGCAGTTGGTCAGCGGGATCTCGGGACGAGCAGTACTTC. This encodes CASSWSAGSRDEQYF.

The table lists this clonotype with a few counts. The rearrangement links TRBV6-5 to TRBJ1-2; TRBD1 might be the D (5 bases). Per germline, CDR1 MNHEY and CDR2 SVGAGI. This CDR3 comprises 17 residues. Trimming stripped 0 bases from V and 3 bases from J, with 17 bases between. The CDR3 coding sequence is TGTGCCAGCAGTTACTCGATCTCCGCCGGGACTTACTATGGCTACACCTTC. This codes for CASSYSISAGTYYGYTF.

Here the CDR3 DNA reads TGTGCCAGCAGTTTCGGACTAGCTTGGGAGACCCAGTACTTC. Translating gives CASSFGLAWETQYF. The chain has TRBV12-3 or TRBV12-4 and TRBJ2-7; 8 bases are shared with TRBD2. TRBJ2-5 matches the DNA end more closely, so the J call is doubtful. This CDR3 has 14 residues.

This clonotype was detected ten times or more. V gene TRBV6-2 or TRBV6-3 combines with J gene TRBJ1-1, with 9 bases matching TRBD1. Germline loops: CDR1 MNHEY, CDR2 SVGEGT. The CDR3 runs to 12 residues. After removal of 5 bases from V and 5 bases from J, the junction contained 0 bases not matched to a gene. CDR3 sequence: CASSGTGTEAFF. CDR3 nucleotide sequence: TGTGCCAGCAGTGGGACAGGGACTGAAGCTTTCTTT.

The rearrangement joins TRBV7-8 to TRBJ1-1; D uncertain. The V end was cut by 6 bases, the J end by 6 bases, with 17 bases between. The CDR3 extends over 14 amino acids. Germline values: CDR1 SGHVS, CDR2 FQNEAQ. As DNA, the CDR3 is TGTGCCAGCAGTCCCCCCACCCATCGGGCTGAAGCTTTCTTT. Its protein is CASSPPTHRAEAFF.

The rearrangement links TRBV6-6 to TRBJ1-2, with a tentative D call TRBD1 (6 bases). V lost 5 bases and J 6 bases, leaving 16 bases between the germline ends. There are 14 residues in the CDR3. In germline, CDR1 is MNHNY, CDR2 SVGAGI (reference sequence). The CDR3 DNA follows: TGTGCCAGCAGTGTAACCGGGACACTGAATGGCTACACCTTC. Translated: CASSVTGTLNGYTF.

The chain joins TRBV4-2 to TRBJ1-2; possibly TRBD1 for D (5 bases). The CDR3 has 14 amino acids. Germline CDR1 is LGHNA and CDR2 is YNFKEQ. Trimming removed 0 bases at V and 7 bases at J, with 12 bases between. CDR3 region: CASSQDLRGGGYTF. In DNA form, the CDR3 reads TGTGCCAGCAGCCAAGATCTCCGGGGCGGTGGCTACACCTTC.

As to this clonotype: One end of the junction is discordant with germline, which a read error may explain. CDR3 DNA: TGTGCCCGCAGTGAGACATGGAATTCACCCCTCCACTTT. This encodes CARSETWNSPLHF. This rearrangement joins TRBV2 to TRBJ1-6, with no clear D. Germline V gene data show CDR1 as SNHLY and CDR2 as FYNNEI. This CDR3 comprises 13 residues.

This clonotype was seen at least ten times. The chain combines TRBV6-5 with TRBJ2-7, with D hard to call. The germline CDR1 and CDR2 sequences are MNHEY and SVGAGI. CDR3 size: 12 residues. V was trimmed by 6 bases and J by 1 base, leaving 7 bases between them. The CDR3 loop is CASSPFSYEQYF. Here the CDR3 DNA reads TGTGCCAGCAGCCCCTTTTCCTACGAGCAGTACTTC.

J is TRBJ2-3 and V is TRBV4-1, with 10 bases identical to TRBD2. This CDR3 spans 17 amino acids. V lost 3 bases, J lost 8 bases, and 14 bases stayed unmatched. The germline V gene encodes CDR1 MGHRA and CDR2 YSYEKL. CDR3 region: CASSQNPLAGVTSTQYF. The CDR3 DNA reads TGCGCCAGCAGCCAGAACCCCCTAGCGGGGGTCACAAGTACGCAGTATTTT.